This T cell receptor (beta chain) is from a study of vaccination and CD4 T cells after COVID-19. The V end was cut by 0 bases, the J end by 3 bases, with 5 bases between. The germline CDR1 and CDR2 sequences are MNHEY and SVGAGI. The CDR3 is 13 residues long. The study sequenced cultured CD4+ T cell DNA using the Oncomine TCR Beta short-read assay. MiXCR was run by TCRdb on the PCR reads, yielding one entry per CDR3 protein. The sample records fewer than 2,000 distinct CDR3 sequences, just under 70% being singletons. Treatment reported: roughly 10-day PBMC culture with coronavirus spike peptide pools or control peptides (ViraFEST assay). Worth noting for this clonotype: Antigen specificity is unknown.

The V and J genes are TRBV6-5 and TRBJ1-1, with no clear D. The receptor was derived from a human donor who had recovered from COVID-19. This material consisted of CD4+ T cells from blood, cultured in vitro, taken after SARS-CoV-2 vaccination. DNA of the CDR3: TGTGCCAGCAGTTACTCTGAGTACACTGAAGCTTTCTTT. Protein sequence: CASSYSEYTEAFF.